Each of the 19 T cell receptor beta chains below was sequenced from the same sample in a study of control samples from healthy donors and cancer patients. Here immunoSEQ multiplex PCR was the method, and the copy in TCRdb shows in-frame clones only, minus some. The sample contains approximately 20,000 clones, 84% of which appear only once. The material sequenced was PBMCs. All receptors derive from a woman in her 70s with lung cancer.

This rearrangement joins TRBV12-3 or TRBV12-4 to TRBJ1-5; D ambiguous. Trimming left V 6 bases short and J 4 bases short, with 10 bases between. The CDR3 contains 13 residues. This CDR3 is CASSRAANQPQHF. The CDR3 coding sequence is TGTGCCAGCAGCCGGGCTGCTAATCAGCCCCAGCATTTT.

The V call is TRBV28, the J call TRBJ2-1; D perhaps matches TRBD2 (6 bases). The CDR3 contains 14 residues. V was shortened by 4 bases and J by 4 bases, with 11 bases between the two germline ends. The germline gives CDR1 MDHEN, CDR2 SYDVKM. The chain's CDR3 is CASSSASVYNEQFF. The CDR3 DNA sequence: TGTGCCAGCAGTTCGGCTAGCGTTTACAATGAGCAGTTCTTC.

The CDR3 DNA follows: TGTGCCAGCAGCCAAGGTTCCGGGACTAAAACCGGGGAGCTGTTTTTT. As protein: CASSQGSGTKTGELFF. The chain joins TRBV3-1 (or the pseudogene TRBV3-2) to TRBJ2-2; 7 bases line up with TRBD2. Looked up from germline, CDR1 is LGHDT and CDR2 is YNNKEL (reference sequence). The CDR3 totals 16 residues. With 1 base clipped from V and 5 bases from J, the junction kept 7 bases outside the gene matches.

The chain links TRBV18 to TRBJ1-1, with 9 bases aligning to TRBD1. Germline V CDR1 and CDR2: KGHSH, LQKENI. V lost 5 bases, J lost 7 bases, and 11 bases stayed unmatched. The CDR3 is 15 amino acids. CDR3 in amino acids: CASSKTSGTGNEAFF. The CDR3 DNA reads TGTGCCAGCTCAAAAACTTCCGGGACAGGGAATGAAGCTTTCTTT.

CDR3 nucleotide sequence: TGTGCCAGCTCACCACCTTCCAGGACAGGGTATGTGATGGCTGGCTACACCTTC. Amino acid sequence: CASSPPSRTGYVMAGYTF. V and J are TRBV18 and TRBJ1-2; 8 nucleotides line up with TRBD1. The junction had 16 bases not matched to a gene; V was cut back by 0 bases and J by 7 bases. CDR3 length: 18 amino acids. Looked up from germline, CDR1 is KGHSH and CDR2 is LQKENI.

V and J are TRBV2 and TRBJ2-1; D is unclear. Germline CDR1 reads SNHLY; CDR2 reads FYNNEI. Trimming took off 0 bases at V and 5 bases at J, with 14 bases between the two ends. The length of the CDR3 is 16 residues. The CDR3 nucleotides are TGTGCCAGCAGTGAAGCGCTTCAAACCGTCAACAATGAGCAGTTCTTC. The encoded protein is CASSEALQTVNNEQFF.

This chain joins TRBV7-2 and TRBJ1-1; D unresolved. CDR1 is SGHTA and CDR2 is FQGNSA in the germline V gene. V was cut by 5 bases and J by 4 bases, with 11 bases left in between. The length of the CDR3 is 13 residues. The CDR3 DNA reads TGTGCCAGCAGCCGAGACATTCTCACTGAAGCTTTCTTT. It codes for CASSRDILTEAFF.

The genes are TRBV5-1 and TRBJ2-7; possibly TRBD1 for D (5 bases). The CDR3 loop spans 14 amino acids. V dropped 1 base and J dropped 5 bases, with 13 bases sitting between them. Germline assignment: CDR1 SGHRS and CDR2 YFSETQ. DNA for the CDR3: TGCGCCAGCAGCTTGAAGGACCCCAGGGACGAGCAGTACTTC. Its protein is CASSLKDPRDEQYF.

The chain is built from TRBV28 and TRBJ1-2; D is possibly TRBD1 (6 bases). This CDR3 has 14 residues. Trimming cost V 8 bases and J 5 bases, with 18 bases left between them. CDR1 is MDHEN and CDR2 is SYDVKM in the germline V gene. CDR3 DNA: TGTGCCAGCTATAGGGGGTGGGAGGATTATGGCTACACCTTC. Residues: CASYRGWEDYGYTF.

The rearrangement links TRBV7-8 to TRBJ1-1; no definite D call. Per germline, CDR1 SGHVS and CDR2 FQNEAQ. This CDR3 has 15 residues. Trimming took off 2 bases at V and 1 base at J, with 11 bases between the two ends. CDR3 sequence: CASSLNSVKNTEAFF. CDR3 bases: TGTGCCAGCAGCTTAAATTCGGTAAAGAACACTGAAGCTTTCTTT.

This clone was recorded once. The J gene is TRBJ1-2, the V gene TRBV2; D might be TRBD1 (6 bases). The V and J ends lost 3 bases and 7 bases respectively, with 15 bases between them. Germline assignment: CDR1 SNHLY and CDR2 FYNNEI. The CDR3 runs to 14 residues. The CDR3 spells CASSDPLGGSGYTF. In nucleotides, the CDR3 is TGTGCCAGCAGTGACCCTTTGGGGGGCTCTGGCTACACCTTC.

CDR3 nucleotide sequence: TGTGCCAGCAGCCTCCAGGACAGTGAAGCTTTCTTT. Translating gives CASSLQDSEAFF. The gene calls are TRBV5-6 and TRBJ1-1, with D perhaps TRBD1 (6 bases). V lost 4 bases and J 7 bases, leaving 11 bases between the germline ends. The CDR3 is made up of 12 amino acids. Germline values: CDR1 SGHDT, CDR2 YYEEEE.

This rearrangement joins TRBV4-3 to TRBJ1-5, with D possibly being TRBD1 (5 bases). V was trimmed by 4 bases and J by 4 bases, leaving 14 bases between them. This CDR3 has 15 residues. Germline lookup yields CDR1 LGHNA and CDR2 YSLEER. In DNA, the CDR3 is TGCGCCAGCAGCCTAACCCGGGGGGTTAATCAGCCCCAGCATTTT. It is translated as CASSLTRGVNQPQHF.

The rearrangement links TRBV29-1 to TRBJ2-7; TRBD1 matches at 8 bases. The junction had 7 bases not matched to a gene; V was cut back by 1 base and J by 2 bases. CDR1 is SQVTM and CDR2 is ANQGSEA in the germline V gene. The CDR3 runs 15 residues. The CDR3 loop reads CSVEGETGDPYEQYF. The DNA of the CDR3 is TGCAGCGTTGAAGGGGAGACAGGGGACCCCTACGAGCAGTACTTC.

The chain combines TRBV28 with TRBJ2-1, with 13 bases identical to TRBD2. CDR3 length: 15 residues. V shed 7 bases, J shed 6 bases, and the junction held 6 bases outside the gene matches. Germline lookup yields CDR1 MDHEN and CDR2 SYDVKM. CDR3 protein: CASTVRTSGSNEQFF. The CDR3 DNA reads TGTGCCAGCACCGTCCGGACTAGCGGGAGCAATGAGCAGTTCTTC.

V is TRBV15 and J is TRBJ1-5, with 7 bases that match TRBD1. V lost 8 bases and J lost 3; bases outside the gene matches: 4. The V gene's germline CDR1 is LNHNV and CDR2 YYDKDF (reference sequence). The CDR3 loop spans 13 amino acids. DNA for the CDR3: TGTGCCACCTCCGGGACAGACAATCAGCCCCAGCATTTT. This gives the protein CATSGTDNQPQHF. Looking up the rest from reference TRBV15 and TRBJ1-5 gives the full variable domain: DAMVIQNPRYQVTQFGKPVTLSCSQTLNHNVMYWYQQKSSQAPKLLFHYYDKDFNNEADTPDNFQSRRPNTSFCFLDIRSPGLGDTAMYLCATSGTDNQPQHFGDGTRLSIL.

This clone was detected a few times. The chain uses TRBV25-1 and TRBJ2-5; D gene uncertain. V lost 3 bases, J lost 4 bases, and 3 bases lay in between. Per the germline V gene, CDR1 is MGHDK and CDR2 is SYGVNS. This CDR3 region has 11 residues. CDR3 DNA sequence: TGTGCCAGCAGTGAGACAGAGACCCAGTACTTC. It specifies CASSETETQYF.

This chain links TRBV4-3 with TRBJ2-2; 10 nucleotides align to TRBD2. Germline V gene sequence: CDR1 LGHNA, CDR2 YSLEER. The CDR3 totals 20 residues. The junction had 10 bases not matched to a gene; V was cut back by 0 bases and J by 0 bases. The CDR3 sequence is CASSQELVAGGKPNTGELFF. The CDR3 coding sequence is TGCGCCAGCAGCCAAGAATTAGTAGCGGGAGGTAAACCGAACACCGGGGAGCTGTTTTTT.

V usage is TRBV19 and J usage is TRBJ2-3; 9 nucleotides line up with TRBD2. From germline, CDR1 is LNHDA and CDR2 SQIVND (reference sequence). V was pared by 2 bases and J by 0 bases, with 3 bases of the junction left unmatched. The CDR3 spans 16 residues. The CDR3 coding sequence is TGTGCCAGTAGTATATTCCTAGCGGGGAGCACAGATACGCAGTATTTT. Protein product: CASSIFLAGSTDTQYF.